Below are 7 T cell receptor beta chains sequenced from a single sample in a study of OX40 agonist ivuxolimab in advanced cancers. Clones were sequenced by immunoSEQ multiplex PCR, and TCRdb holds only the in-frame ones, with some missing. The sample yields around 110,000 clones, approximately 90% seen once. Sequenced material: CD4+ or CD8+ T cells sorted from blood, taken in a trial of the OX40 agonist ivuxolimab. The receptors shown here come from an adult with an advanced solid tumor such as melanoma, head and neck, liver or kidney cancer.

The CDR3: CASSVAGTTYEQYF. The CDR3, as DNA: TGTGCCAGCAGCGTAGCCGGGACTACCTACGAGCAGTACTTC. V usage is TRBV9 and J usage is TRBJ2-7; TRBD2 agrees at 7 bases. The CDR3 consists of 14 residues. Germline values: CDR1 SGDLS, CDR2 YYNGEE. The V segment lost 0 bases and the J segment 2 bases; nucleotides outside the gene matches: 2.

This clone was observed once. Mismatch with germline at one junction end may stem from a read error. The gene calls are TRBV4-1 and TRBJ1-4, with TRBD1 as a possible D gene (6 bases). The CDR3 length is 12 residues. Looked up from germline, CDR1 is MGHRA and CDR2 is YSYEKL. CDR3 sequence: CASSQGTEKLFF. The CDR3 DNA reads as TGCGCCAGCAGCCAAGGGACAGAAAAATTGTTTTTT.

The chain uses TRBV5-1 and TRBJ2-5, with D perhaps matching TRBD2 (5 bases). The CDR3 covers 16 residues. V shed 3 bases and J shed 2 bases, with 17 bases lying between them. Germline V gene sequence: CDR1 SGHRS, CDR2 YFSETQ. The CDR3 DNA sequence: TGCGCCAGCAGCTCCTTTAGGCAGTCGGGGCAAGAGACCCAGTACTTC. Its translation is CASSSFRQSGQETQYF.

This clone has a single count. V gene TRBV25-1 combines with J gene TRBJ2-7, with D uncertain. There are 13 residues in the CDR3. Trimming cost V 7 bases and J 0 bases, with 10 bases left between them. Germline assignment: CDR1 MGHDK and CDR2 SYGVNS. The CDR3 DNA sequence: TGTGCCAGCAATAGCTTGAGCTCCTACGAGCAGTACTTC. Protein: CASNSLSSYEQYF.

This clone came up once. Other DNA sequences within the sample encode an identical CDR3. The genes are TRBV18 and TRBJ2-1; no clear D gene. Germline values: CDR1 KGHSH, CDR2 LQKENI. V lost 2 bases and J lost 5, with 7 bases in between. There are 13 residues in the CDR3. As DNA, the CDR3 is TGTGCCAGCTCACCAGGGCAGAACAATGAGCAGTTCTTC. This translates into CASSPGQNNEQFF.

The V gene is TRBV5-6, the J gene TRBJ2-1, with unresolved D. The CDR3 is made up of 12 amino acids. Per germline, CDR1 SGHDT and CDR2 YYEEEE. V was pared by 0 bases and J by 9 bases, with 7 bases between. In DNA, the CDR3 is TGTGCCAGCAGCTTGGGGGGTACTGAGCAGTTCTTC. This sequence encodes CASSLGGTEQFF.

In nucleotides, the CDR3 is TGTGCCACCAGCAGTAGCGGGAGGTATGGCACCGGGGAGCTGTTTTTT. It encodes CATSSSGRYGTGELFF. The rearrangement joins TRBV15 to TRBJ2-2, with TRBD2 matching over 10 bases. The CDR3 is made up of 16 amino acids. The ends lost 3 bases at V and 4 bases at J; junction bases unmatched: 5. Germline CDR1 reads LNHNV; CDR2 reads YYDKDF (reference sequence).